This T cell receptor beta chain was captured by sequencing in a study of vaccination and CD4 T cells after COVID-19. Study-level background: Cells received overlapping spike peptides from SARS-CoV-2, HCoV-NL63, HCoV-OC43 and HCoV-229E as stimulation. Findings of the study overall: The study found median SARS-CoV-2-reactive clonotypes rising from roughly 19 to 38, not significantly.

On this clonotype itself: Antigen specificity is unknown.

Cultured CD4+ T-cell DNA underwent Oncomine TCR Beta short-read sequencing. In this case, cultured CD4+ T cells provided the extracted genomic DNA. TCRdb itself ran the PCR reads through MiXCR, one entry per CDR3 protein. The table has roughly 7,800 distinct CDR3 sequences, 38% seen once. In germline, CDR1 is MNHEY, CDR2 SVGEGT. V lost 7 bases and J lost 0, with 16 bases in between. The CDR3 is 16 amino acids. Treatment denoted: roughly 11-day PBMC culture with coronavirus spike peptide pools or control peptides (ViraFEST assay). CD4+ T cells of the unexposed donor were collected before the COVID-19 pandemic (2011-2018). Culture of about 1.8 million PBMCs per well took place with about 9.8 IU/ml IL-2 and 8 to 10 ug/ml peptide pools.

The TCR sequence derives from a human donor in good health. This rearrangement joins TRBV6-2 or TRBV6-3 to TRBJ2-1; D remains unclear. Sequenced: CD4+ T cells from blood, cultured in vitro. The CDR3 is CASNPGPMPSYNEQFF. The CDR3 DNA follows: TGTGCCAGCAACCCCGGACCGATGCCCTCCTACAATGAGCAGTTCTTC.